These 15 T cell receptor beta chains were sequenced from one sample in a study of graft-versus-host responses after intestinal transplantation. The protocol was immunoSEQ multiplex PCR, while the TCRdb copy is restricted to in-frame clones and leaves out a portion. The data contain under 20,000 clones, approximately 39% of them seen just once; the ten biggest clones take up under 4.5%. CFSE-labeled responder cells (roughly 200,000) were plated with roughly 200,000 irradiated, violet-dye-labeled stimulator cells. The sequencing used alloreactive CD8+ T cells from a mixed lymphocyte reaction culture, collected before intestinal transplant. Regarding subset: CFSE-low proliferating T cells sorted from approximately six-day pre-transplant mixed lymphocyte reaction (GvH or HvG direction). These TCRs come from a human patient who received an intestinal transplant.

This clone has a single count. This CDR3 is CASSIVAGEQFF. For the CDR3, the DNA is TGTGCCAGTAGTATAGTAGCGGGAGAGCAGTTCTTC. V is TRBV19 and J is TRBJ2-1, with 8 bases identical to TRBD2. Germline values: CDR1 LNHDA, CDR2 SQIVND (reference sequence). The V and J ends lost 1 base and 10 bases, in that order; junction bases with no gene match: 0. The CDR3 is 12 amino acids.

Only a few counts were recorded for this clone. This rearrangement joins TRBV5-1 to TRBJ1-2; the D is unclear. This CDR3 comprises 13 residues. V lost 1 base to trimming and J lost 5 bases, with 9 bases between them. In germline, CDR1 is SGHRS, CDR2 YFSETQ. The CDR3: CASSLPKPYGYTF. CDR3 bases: TGCGCCAGCAGCTTGCCCAAGCCATATGGCTACACCTTC.

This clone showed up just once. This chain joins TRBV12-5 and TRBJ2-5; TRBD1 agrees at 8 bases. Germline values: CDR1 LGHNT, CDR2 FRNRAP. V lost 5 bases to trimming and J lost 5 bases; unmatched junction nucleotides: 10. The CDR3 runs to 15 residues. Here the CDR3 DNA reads TGTGCTAGTGGTGCTCCGGGACAGGATGCGGAGACCCAGTACTTC. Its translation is CASGAPGQDAETQYF.

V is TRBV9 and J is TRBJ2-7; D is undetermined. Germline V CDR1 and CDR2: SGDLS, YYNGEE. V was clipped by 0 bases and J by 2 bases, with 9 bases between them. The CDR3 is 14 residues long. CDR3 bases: TGTGCCAGCAGCGTAGCGGGTAGGCCCTACGAGCAGTACTTC. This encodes CASSVAGRPYEQYF.

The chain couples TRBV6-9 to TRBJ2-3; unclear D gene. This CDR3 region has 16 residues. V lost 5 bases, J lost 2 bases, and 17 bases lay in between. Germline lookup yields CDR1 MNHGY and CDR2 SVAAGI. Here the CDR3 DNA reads TGTGCCAGCAGTGAAGGAGATGTAACCCCCACAGATACGCAGTATTTT. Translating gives CASSEGDVTPTDTQYF.

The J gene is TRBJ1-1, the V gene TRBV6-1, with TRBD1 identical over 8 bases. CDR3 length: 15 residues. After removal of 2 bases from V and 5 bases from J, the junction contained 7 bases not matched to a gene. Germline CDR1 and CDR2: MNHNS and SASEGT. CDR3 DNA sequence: TGTGCCAGCAGTGAATGGACAGGGTATAATACTGAAGCTTTCTTT. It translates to CASSEWTGYNTEAFF.

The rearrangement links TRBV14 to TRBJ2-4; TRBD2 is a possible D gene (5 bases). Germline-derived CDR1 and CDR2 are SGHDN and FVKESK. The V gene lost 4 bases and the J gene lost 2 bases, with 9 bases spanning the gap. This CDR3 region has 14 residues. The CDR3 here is CASSPAETKNIQYF. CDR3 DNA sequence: TGTGCCAGCAGCCCAGCGGAAACCAAAAACATTCAGTACTTC.

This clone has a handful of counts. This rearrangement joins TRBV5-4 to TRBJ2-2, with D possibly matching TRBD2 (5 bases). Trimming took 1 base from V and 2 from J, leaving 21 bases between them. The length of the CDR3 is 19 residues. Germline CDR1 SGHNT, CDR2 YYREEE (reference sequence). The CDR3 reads CASSLPRRAAELNTGELFF. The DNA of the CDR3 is TGTGCCAGCAGCTTGCCCCGGCGGGCTGCCGAATTAAACACCGGGGAGCTGTTTTTT.

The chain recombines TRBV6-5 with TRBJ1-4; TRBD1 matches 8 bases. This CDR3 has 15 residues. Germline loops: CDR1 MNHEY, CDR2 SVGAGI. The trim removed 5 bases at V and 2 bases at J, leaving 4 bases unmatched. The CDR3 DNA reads TGTGCCAGCAGTGCTACAGGGGGTACTAATGAAAAACTGTTTTTT. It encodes CASSATGGTNEKLFF.

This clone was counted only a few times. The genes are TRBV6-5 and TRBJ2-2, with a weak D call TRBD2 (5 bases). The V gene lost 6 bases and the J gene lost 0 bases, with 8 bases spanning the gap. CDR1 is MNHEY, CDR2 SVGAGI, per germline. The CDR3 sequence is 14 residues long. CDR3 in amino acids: CASRPGTNTGELFF. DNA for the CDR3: TGTGCCAGCAGACCCGGGACGAACACCGGGGAGCTGTTTTTT.

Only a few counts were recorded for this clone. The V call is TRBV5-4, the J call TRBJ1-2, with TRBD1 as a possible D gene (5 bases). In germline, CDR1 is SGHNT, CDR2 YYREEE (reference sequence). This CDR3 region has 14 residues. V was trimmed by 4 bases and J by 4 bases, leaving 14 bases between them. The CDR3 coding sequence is TGTGCCAGCAGCCAAGATGCAGGGTCCTATGGCTACACCTTC. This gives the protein CASSQDAGSYGYTF.

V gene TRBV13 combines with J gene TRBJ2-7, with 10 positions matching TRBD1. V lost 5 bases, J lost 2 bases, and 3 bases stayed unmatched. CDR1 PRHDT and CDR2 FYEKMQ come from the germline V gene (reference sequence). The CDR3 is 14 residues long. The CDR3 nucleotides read TGTGCCAGCAGCCCCGGGACAGGGGCCTACGAGCAGTACTTC. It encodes CASSPGTGAYEQYF. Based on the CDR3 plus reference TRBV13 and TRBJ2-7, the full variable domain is AAGVIQSPRHLIKEKRETATLKCYPIPRHDTVYWYQQGPGQDPQFLISFYEKMQSDKGSIPDRFSAQQFSDYHSELNMSSLELGDSALYFCASSPGTGAYEQYFGPGTRLTVT.

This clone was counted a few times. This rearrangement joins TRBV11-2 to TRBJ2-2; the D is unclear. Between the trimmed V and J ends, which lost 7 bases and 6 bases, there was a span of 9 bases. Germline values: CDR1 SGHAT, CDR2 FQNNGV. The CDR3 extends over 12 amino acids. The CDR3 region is CASNPHPGELFF. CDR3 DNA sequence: TGTGCCAGCAACCCCCATCCCGGGGAGCTGTTTTTT.

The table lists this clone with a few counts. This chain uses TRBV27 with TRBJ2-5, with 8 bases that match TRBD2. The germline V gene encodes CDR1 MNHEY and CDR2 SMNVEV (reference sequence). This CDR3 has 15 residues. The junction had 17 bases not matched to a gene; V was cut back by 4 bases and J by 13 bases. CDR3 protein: CASSSYPGLGSQPYF. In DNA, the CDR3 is TGTGCCAGCAGTTCATACCCGGGACTAGGGTCCCAACCGTACTTC.

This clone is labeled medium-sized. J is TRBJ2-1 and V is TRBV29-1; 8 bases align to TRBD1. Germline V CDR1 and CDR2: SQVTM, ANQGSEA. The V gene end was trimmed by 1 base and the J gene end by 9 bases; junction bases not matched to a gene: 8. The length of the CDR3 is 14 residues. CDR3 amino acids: CSVEGTGSGIEQFF. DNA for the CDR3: TGCAGCGTTGAAGGGACAGGGAGTGGTATTGAGCAGTTCTTC.